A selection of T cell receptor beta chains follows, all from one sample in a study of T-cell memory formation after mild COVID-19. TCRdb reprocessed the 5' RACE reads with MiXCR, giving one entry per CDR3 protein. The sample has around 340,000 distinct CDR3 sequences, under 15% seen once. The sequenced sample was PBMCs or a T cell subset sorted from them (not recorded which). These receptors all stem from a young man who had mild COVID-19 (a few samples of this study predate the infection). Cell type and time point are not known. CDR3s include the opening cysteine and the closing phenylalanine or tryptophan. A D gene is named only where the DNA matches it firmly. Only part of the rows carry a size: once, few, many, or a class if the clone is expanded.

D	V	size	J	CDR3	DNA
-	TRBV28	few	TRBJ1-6	CASSDWDTLHF	TGTGCCAGCAGTGACTGGGACACCCTCCACTTT
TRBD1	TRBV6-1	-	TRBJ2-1	CASSLQGAYEQFF	TGTGCCAGCAGCCTACAGGGGGCCTATGAGCAGTTCTTC
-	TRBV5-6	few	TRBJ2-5	CASTRTRETQYF	TGTGCCAGCACCCGGACAAGGGAGACCCAGTACTTC
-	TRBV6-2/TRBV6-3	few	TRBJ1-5	CASSWTASNQPQHF	TGTGCCAGCAGTTGGACAGCTAGCAATCAGCCCCAGCATTTT
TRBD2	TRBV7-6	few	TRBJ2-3	CASSRLAGRGTDTQYF	TGTGCCAGCAGCCGTCTAGCGGGGCGGGGCACAGATACGCAGTATTTT
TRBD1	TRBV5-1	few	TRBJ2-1	CASSIGTATSYNEQFF	TGCGCCAGCAGCATCGGGACAGCGACCTCCTACAATGAGCAGTTCTTC
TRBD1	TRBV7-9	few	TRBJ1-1	CASSSDRGLTEAFF	TGTGCCAGCAGCTCGGACAGGGGGCTTACTGAAGCTTTCTTT
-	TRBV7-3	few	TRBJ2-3	CASSLRWAPSTDTQYF	TGTGCCAGCAGCTTGAGGTGGGCCCCCAGCACAGATACGCAGTATTTT
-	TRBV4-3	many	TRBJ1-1	CASSQEALGRTEAFF	TGCGCCAGCAGCCAAGAAGCTTTGGGGCGGACTGAAGCTTTCTTT
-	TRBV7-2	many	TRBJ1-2	CASSLETGYGYTF	TGTGCCAGCAGCTTAGAAACAGGGTATGGCTACACCTTC
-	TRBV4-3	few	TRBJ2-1	CASSRDPGSSYNEQFF	TGCGCCAGCAGCCGGGACCCGGGTAGCTCCTACAATGAGCAGTTCTTC
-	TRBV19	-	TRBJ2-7	CASSASNRVGTYEQYF	TGTGCCAGTAGTGCCTCCAACAGGGTTGGGACCTACGAGCAGTACTTC
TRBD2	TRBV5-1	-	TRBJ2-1	CASSLVLAGGRQFF	TGCGCCAGCAGCTTGGTTCTAGCGGGGGGGCGGCAGTTCTTC
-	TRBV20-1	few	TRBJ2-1	CSAPRWRNEQFF	TGCAGTGCGCCCAGATGGAGGAATGAGCAGTTCTTC
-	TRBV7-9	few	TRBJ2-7	CASSTGTPAYEQYF	TGTGCCAGCAGCACCGGGACTCCGGCCTACGAGCAGTACTTC
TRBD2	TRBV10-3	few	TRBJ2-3	CAISGEGTGTDTQYF	TGTGCCATCAGTGGGGAGGGTACAGGCACAGATACGCAGTATTTT
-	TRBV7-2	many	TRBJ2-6	CASSPLGQSGANVLTF	TGTGCCAGCAGCCCTCTAGGACAGTCTGGGGCCAACGTCCTGACTTTC
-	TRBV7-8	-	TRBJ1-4	CASSSQSSTNEKLFF	TGTGCCAGCAGCTCTCAGTCCTCAACTAATGAAAAACTGTTTTTT
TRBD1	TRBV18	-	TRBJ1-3	CASSQGAGNTIYF	TGTGCCAGCTCACAGGGGGCCGGAAACACCATATATTTT
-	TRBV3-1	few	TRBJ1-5	CASSHSSEQGARGPQHF	TGTGCCAGCAGCCATTCAAGCGAACAGGGCGCGAGAGGGCCCCAGCATTTT
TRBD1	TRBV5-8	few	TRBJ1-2	CASSWDRPNYGYTF	TGTGCCAGCAGCTGGGACAGACCTAACTATGGCTACACCTTC
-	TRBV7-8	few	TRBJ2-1	CASSRGATSYNEQFF	TGTGCCAGCAGCCGGGGGGCCACCTCCTACAATGAGCAGTTCTTC
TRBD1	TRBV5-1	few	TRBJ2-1	CASSLSFQGDYNEQFF	TGCGCCAGCAGCTTGTCGTTCCAGGGGGATTACAATGAGCAGTTCTTC
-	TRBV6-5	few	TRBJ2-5	CATTETGRAQETQYF	TGTGCCACAACAGAGACAGGCAGGGCCCAAGAGACCCAGTACTTC
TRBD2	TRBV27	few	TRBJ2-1	CASSLTLAGASYNEQFF	TGTGCCAGCAGTTTGACCCTAGCGGGGGCCTCCTACAATGAGCAGTTCTTC